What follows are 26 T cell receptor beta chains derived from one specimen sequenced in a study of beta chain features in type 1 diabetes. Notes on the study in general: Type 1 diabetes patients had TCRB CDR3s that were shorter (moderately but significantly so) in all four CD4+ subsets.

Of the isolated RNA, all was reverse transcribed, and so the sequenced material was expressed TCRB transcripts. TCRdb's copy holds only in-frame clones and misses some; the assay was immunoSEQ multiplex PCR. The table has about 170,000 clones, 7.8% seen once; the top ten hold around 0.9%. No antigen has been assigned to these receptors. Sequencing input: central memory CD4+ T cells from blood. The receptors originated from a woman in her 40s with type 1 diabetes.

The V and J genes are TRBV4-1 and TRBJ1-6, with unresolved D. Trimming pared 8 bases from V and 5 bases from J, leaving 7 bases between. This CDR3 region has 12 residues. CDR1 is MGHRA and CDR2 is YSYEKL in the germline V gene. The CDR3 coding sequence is TGCGCCAGCGGGCGCAATAATTCACCCCTCCACTTT. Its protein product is CASGRNNSPLHF.

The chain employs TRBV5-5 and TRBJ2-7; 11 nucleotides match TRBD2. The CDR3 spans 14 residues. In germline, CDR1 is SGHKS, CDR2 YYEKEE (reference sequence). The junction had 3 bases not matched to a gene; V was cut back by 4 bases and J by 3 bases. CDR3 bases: TGTGCCAGCAGCCGACTAGCGGGAATCTACGAGCAGTACTTC. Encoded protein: CASSRLAGIYEQYF.

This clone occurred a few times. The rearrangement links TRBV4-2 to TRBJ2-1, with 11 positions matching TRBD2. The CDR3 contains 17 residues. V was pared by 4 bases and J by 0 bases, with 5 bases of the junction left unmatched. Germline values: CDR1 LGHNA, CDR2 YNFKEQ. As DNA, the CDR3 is TGTGCCAGCAGCCTTACCGGGACTAGCGGCTCCTACAATGAGCAGTTCTTC. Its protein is CASSLTGTSGSYNEQFF.

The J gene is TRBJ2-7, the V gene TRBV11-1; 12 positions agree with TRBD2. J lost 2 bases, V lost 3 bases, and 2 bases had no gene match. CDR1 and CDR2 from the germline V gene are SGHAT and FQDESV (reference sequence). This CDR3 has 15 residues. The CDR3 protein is CASSLTSGGTYEQYF. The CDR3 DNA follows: TGTGCCAGCAGCTTGACTAGCGGGGGAACCTACGAGCAGTACTTC.

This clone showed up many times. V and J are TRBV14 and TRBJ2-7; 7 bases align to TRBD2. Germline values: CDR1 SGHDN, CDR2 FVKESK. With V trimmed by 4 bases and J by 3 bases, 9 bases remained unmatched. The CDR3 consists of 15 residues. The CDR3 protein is CASSPRRGSGYEQYF. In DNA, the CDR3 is TGTGCCAGCAGCCCCCGGCGGGGGTCAGGCTACGAGCAGTACTTC.

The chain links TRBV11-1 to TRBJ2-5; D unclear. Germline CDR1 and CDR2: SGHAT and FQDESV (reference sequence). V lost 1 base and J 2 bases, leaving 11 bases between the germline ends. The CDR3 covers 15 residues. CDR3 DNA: TGTGCCAGCAGCTTAGGTCCTAGGCCTCAAGAGACCCAGTACTTC. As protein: CASSLGPRPQETQYF.

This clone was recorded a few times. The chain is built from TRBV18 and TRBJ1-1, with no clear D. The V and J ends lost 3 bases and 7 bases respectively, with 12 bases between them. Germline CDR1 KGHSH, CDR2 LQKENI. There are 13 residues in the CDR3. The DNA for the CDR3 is TGTGCCAGCTCACCGTCACAGATATTTGAAGCTTTCTTT. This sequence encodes CASSPSQIFEAFF.

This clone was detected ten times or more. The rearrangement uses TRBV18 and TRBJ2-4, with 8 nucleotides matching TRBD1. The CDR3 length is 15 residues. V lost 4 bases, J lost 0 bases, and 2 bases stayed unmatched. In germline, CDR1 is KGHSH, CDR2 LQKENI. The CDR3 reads CASSRQGQAKNIQYF. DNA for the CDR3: TGTGCCAGCTCACGACAGGGGCAAGCCAAAAACATTCAGTACTTC.

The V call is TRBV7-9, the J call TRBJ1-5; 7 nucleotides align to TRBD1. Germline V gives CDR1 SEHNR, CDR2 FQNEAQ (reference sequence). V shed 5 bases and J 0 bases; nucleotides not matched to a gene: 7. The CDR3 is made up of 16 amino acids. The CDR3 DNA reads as TGTGCCAGCAGCCCCGGACAGGACAATAGCAATCAGCCCCAGCATTTT. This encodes CASSPGQDNSNQPQHF.

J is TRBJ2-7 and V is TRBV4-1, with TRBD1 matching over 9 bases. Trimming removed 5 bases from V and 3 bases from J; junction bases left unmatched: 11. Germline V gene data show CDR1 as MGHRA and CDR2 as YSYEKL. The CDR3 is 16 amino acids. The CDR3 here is CASSSPTGTGYYEQYF. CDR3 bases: TGCGCCAGCAGCTCACCGACCGGGACAGGGTACTACGAGCAGTACTTC.

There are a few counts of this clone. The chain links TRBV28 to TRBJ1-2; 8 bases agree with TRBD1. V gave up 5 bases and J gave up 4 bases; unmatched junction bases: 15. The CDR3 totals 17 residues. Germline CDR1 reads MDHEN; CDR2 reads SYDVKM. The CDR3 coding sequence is TGTGCCAGCAGTCGTCAGTCTAACAGGGGGTCACCCTATGGCTACACCTTC. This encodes CASSRQSNRGSPYGYTF.

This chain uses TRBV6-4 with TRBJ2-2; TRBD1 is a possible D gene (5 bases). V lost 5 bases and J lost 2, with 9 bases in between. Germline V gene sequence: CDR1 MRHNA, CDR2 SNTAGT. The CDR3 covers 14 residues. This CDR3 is CASSMTVNTGELFF. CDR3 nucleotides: TGTGCCAGCAGTATGACAGTCAACACCGGGGAGCTGTTTTTT.

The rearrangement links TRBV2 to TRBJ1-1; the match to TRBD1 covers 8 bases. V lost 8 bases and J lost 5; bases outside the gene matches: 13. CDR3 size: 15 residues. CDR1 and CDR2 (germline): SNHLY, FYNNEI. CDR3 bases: TGTGCCAGCGTTAGGCCACAGGGGGGTTGGACTGAAGCTTTCTTT. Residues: CASVRPQGGWTEAFF.

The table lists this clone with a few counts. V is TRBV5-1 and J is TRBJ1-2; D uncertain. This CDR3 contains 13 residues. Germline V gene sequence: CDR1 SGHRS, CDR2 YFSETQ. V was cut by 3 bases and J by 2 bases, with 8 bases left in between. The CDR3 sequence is CASSSDGNYGYTF. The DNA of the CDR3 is TGCGCCAGCAGCTCCGACGGGAACTATGGCTACACCTTC.

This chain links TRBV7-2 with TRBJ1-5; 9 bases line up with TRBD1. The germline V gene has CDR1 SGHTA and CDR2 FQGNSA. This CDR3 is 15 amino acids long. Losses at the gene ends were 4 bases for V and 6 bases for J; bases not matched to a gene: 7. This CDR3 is CASSYGQGLSQPQHF. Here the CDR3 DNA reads TGTGCCAGCAGCTATGGACAGGGGTTAAGTCAGCCCCAGCATTTT.

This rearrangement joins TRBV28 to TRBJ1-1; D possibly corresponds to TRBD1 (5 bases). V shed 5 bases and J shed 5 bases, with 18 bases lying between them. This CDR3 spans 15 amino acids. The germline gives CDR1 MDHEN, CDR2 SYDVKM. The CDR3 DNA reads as TGTGCCAGCAGTCCTTGGACGGGGGGTGATACTGAAGCTTTCTTT. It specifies CASSPWTGGDTEAFF.

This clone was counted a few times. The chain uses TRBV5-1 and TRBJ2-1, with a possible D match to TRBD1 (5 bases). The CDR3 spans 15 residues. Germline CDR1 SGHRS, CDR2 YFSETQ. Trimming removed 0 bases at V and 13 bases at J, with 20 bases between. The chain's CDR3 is CASSLVGDGHLNQFF. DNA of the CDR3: TGCGCCAGCAGCTTGGTTGGCGATGGACACTTAAATCAGTTCTTC.

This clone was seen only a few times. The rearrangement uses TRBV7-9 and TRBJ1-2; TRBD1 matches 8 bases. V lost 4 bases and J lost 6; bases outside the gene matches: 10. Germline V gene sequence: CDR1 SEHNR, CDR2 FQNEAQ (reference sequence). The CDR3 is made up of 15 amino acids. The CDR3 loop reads CASSSSQGGYDGYTF. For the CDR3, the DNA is TGTGCCAGCAGCTCGTCACAGGGGGGTTACGATGGCTACACCTTC. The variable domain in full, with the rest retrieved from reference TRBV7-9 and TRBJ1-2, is DTGVSQNPRHKITKRGQNVTFRCDPISEHNRLYWYRQTLGQGPEFLTYFQNEAQLEKSRLLSDRFSAERPKGSFSTLEIQRTEQGDSAMYLCASSSSQGGYDGYTFGSGTRLTVV.

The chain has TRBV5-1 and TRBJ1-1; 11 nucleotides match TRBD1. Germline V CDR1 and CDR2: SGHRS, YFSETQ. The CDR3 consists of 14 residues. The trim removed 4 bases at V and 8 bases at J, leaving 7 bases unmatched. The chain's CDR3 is CASSPGQGVGEAFF. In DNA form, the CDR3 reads TGCGCCAGCAGCCCGGGACAGGGGGTGGGCGAAGCTTTCTTT.

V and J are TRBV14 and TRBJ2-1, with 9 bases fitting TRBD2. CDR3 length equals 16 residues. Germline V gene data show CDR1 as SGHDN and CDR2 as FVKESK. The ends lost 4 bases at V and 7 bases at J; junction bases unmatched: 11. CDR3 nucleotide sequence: TGTGCCAGCAGCCCCTTGGGTAGCGGGGGTAGAAATGAGCAGTTCTTC. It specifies CASSPLGSGGRNEQFF.

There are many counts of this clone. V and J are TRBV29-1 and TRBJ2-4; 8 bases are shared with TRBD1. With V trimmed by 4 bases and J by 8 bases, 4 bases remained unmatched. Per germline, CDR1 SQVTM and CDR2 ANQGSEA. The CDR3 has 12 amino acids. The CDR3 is CSVVDRVDIQYF. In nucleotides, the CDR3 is TGCAGCGTTGTGGACAGGGTGGACATTCAGTACTTC.

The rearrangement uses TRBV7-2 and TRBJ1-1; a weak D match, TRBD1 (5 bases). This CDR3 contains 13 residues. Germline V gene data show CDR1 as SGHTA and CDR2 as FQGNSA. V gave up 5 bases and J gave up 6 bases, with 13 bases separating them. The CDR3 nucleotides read TGTGCCAGCAGCCGAGGGCGGGACGCTGAAGCTTTCTTT. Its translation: CASSRGRDAEAFF.

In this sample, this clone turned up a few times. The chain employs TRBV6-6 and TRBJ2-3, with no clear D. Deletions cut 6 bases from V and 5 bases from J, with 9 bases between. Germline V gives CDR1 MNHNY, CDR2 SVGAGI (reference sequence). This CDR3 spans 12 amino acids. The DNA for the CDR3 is TGTGCCAGCAGACATAACGAAGATACGCAGTATTTT. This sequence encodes CASRHNEDTQYF.

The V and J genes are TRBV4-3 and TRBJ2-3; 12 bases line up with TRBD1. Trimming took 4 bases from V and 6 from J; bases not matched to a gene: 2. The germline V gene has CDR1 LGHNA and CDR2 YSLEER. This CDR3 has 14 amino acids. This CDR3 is CASSLGQGADTQYF. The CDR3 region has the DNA TGCGCCAGCAGCCTGGGACAGGGGGCTGATACGCAGTATTTT.

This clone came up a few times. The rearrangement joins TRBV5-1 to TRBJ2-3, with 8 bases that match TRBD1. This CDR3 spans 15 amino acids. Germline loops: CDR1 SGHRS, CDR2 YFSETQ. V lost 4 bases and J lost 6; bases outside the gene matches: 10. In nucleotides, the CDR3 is TGCGCCAGCAGCGAAGGGACAGGAGGGACGGATACGCAGTATTTT. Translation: CASSEGTGGTDTQYF.

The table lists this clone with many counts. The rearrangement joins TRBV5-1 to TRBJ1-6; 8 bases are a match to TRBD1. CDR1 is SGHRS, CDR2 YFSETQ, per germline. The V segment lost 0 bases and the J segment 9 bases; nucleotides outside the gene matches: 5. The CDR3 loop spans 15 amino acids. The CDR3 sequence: CASSLEQGVVSPLHF. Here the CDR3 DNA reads TGCGCCAGCAGCTTGGAACAGGGGGTCGTTTCACCCCTCCACTTT.